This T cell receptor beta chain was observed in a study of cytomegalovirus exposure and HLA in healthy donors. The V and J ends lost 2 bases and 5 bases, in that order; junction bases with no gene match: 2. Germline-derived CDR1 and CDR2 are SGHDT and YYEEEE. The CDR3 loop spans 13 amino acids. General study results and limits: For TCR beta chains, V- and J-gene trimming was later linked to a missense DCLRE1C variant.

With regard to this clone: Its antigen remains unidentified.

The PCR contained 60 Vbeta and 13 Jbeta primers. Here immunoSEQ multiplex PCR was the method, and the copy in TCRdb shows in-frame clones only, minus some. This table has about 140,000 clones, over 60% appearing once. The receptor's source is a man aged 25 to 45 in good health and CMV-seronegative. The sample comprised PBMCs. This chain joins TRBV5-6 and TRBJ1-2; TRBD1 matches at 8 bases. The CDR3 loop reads CASSFGTGYGYTF. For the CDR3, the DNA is TGTGCCAGCAGCTTTGGGACAGGTTATGGCTACACCTTC.